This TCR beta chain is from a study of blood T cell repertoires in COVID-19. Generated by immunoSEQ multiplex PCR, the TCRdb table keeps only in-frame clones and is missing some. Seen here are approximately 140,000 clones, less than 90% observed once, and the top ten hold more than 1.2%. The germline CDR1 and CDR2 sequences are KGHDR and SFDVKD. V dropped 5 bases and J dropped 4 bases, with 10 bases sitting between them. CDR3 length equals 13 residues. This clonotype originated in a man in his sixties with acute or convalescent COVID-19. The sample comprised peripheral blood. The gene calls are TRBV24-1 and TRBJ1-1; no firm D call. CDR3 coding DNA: TGTGCCACCAGTGGTTCTCGGGGCACTGAAGCTTTCTTT. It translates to CATSGSRGTEAFF.